Listed below are T cell receptor beta chains from one sample, sequenced in a study of STAT5B mutations in CD4+ large granular lymphocyte leukemia. The method was immunoSEQ multiplex PCR; TCRdb's version includes in-frame clones alone and lacks a portion of them. The sample lists 30,000 or so clones; roughly 77% were seen once. The sample consisted of CD4+ T cells from blood buffy coats. The receptors were gathered from a human donor in good health. CDR3s include the opening cysteine and the closing phenylalanine or tryptophan. Each record gives: J gene, D gene, clone size, V gene, CDR3 protein, CDR3 DNA. D genes are given only for firm matches. The size entry is marked missing in some rows and otherwise reads once, few, many or a size class.

TRBJ2-7	.	.	TRBV5-5	CASSFGSQGPDEQYF	TGTGCCAGCAGCTTCGGGTCGCAGGGCCCGGACGAGCAGTACTTC
TRBJ2-7	.	.	TRBV28	CASSVLPGQSHEQYF	TGTGCCAGCAGTGTCCTCCCCGGACAGTCTCACGAGCAGTACTTC
TRBJ1-5	.	.	TRBV6-1	CASSVVGGQPQHF	TGTGCCAGCAGTGTGGTCGGTGGTCAGCCCCAGCATTTT
TRBJ2-1	TRBD2	.	TRBV12-5	CASGKTSGYYNEQFF	TGTGCTAGTGGCAAGACTAGCGGGTATTACAATGAGCAGTTCTTC
TRBJ1-5	TRBD1	.	TRBV15	CATSREPGGGNSNQPQHF	TGTGCCACCAGCAGAGAACCAGGGGGCGGGAATAGCAATCAGCCCCAGCATTTT
TRBJ1-6	TRBD1	.	TRBV9	CASSATTGGGSPLHF	TGTGCCAGCAGCGCGACTACAGGGGGCGGGTCACCCCTCCACTTT
TRBJ1-2	TRBD1	.	TRBV11-2	CASSSLGQGYRYGYTF	TGTGCCAGCAGCTCTCTTGGACAGGGATATCGGTATGGCTACACCTTC
TRBJ2-5	.	.	TRBV10-3	CAISESEGDEETQYF	TGTGCCATCAGTGAGTCGGAGGGGGATGAAGAGACCCAGTACTTC
TRBJ2-2	.	.	TRBV7-9	CASSLATPPELNTGELFF	TGTGCCAGCAGCTTAGCCACGCCTCCCGAGCTGAACACCGGGGAGCTGTTTTTT
TRBJ1-1	.	few	TRBV11-2	CASSLEGNTEAFF	TGTGCCAGCAGCTTAGAGGGGAACACTGAAGCTTTCTTT
TRBJ2-4	.	.	TRBV6-6	CASSTRGELAKNIQYF	TGTGCCAGCAGTACGCGCGGGGAGCTAGCCAAAAACATTCAGTACTTC
TRBJ2-1	.	few	TRBV20-1	CSAREYNEQFF	TGCAGTGCTAGAGAGTACAATGAGCAGTTCTTC
TRBJ1-1	.	.	TRBV19	CASSISMNTEAFF	TGTGCCAGTAGTATTAGCATGAACACTGAAGCTTTCTTT
TRBJ2-5	.	.	TRBV10-3	CAAARGQETQYF	TGTGCCGCCGCCCGGGGACAAGAGACCCAGTACTTC
TRBJ2-7	.	.	TRBV7-6	CASSDIQASYEQYF	TGTGCCAGCAGTGACATCCAGGCTTCCTACGAGCAGTACTTC
TRBJ2-7	.	.	TRBV7-8	CASSSTVYEQYF	TGTGCCAGCAGCTCTACCGTCTACGAGCAGTACTTC
TRBJ1-2	.	.	TRBV6-5	CASSGRSGYTF	TGTGCCAGCAGTGGCAGGAGTGGCTACACCTTC
TRBJ1-1	.	.	TRBV6-1	CASRETVVNTEAFF	TGTGCCAGCAGGGAGACAGTTGTGAACACTGAAGCTTTCTTT
TRBJ1-1	.	.	TRBV6-1	CASTPAETRNTEAFF	TGTGCCAGCACCCCAGCGGAAACAAGGAACACTGAAGCTTTCTTT
TRBJ2-3	.	.	TRBV7-9	CASSSLRGPESQYF	TGTGCCAGCAGCTCCCTCCGGGGCCCAGAATCGCAGTATTTT
TRBJ1-1	.	.	TRBV10-2	CASSEGAGLGKNTEAFF	TGCGCCAGCAGTGAGGGTGCGGGATTGGGGAAGAACACTGAAGCTTTCTTT
TRBJ2-7	.	.	TRBV4-3	CASSQDRTPEQYF	TGCGCCAGCAGCCAAGATAGGACACCGGAGCAGTACTTC
TRBJ2-2	.	.	TRBV6-1	CASRPVSTGELFF	TGTGCCAGCCGTCCAGTGAGCACCGGGGAGCTGTTTTTT
TRBJ2-1	.	.	TRBV27	CASSFRSQAGNEQFF	TGTGCCAGCAGTTTTCGTAGTCAGGCTGGGAATGAGCAGTTCTTC
TRBJ2-3	TRBD2	.	TRBV2	CASRLAGGTDTQYF	TGTGCCAGCAGACTAGCGGGAGGCACAGATACGCAGTATTTT
TRBJ2-1	TRBD2	.	TRBV5-4	CASISEGLADNEQFF	TGTGCCAGCATCTCCGAAGGACTAGCGGACAATGAGCAGTTCTTC
TRBJ2-7	.	.	TRBV28	CASSKFSYEQYF	TGTGCCAGCAGCAAATTCTCCTACGAGCAGTACTTC
TRBJ2-1	.	.	TRBV7-9	CASSLGHEQFF	TGTGCCAGCAGCTTAGGACATGAGCAGTTCTTC
TRBJ2-7	TRBD1	.	TRBV7-7	CASSLGQGAYEQYF	TGTGCTAGCAGCTTGGGACAGGGAGCCTACGAGCAGTACTTC
TRBJ2-1	TRBD1	.	TRBV7-2	CASSLNYPGQNYNEQFF	TGTGCCAGCAGCTTAAATTACCCGGGACAGAATTACAATGAGCAGTTCTTC
TRBJ2-6	.	.	TRBV5-6	CASSLDRPFSGANVLTF	TGTGCCAGCAGCTTGGACAGGCCATTCTCTGGGGCCAACGTCCTGACTTTC
TRBJ1-2	.	.	TRBV19	CASSGRPYGYTF	TGTGCCAGTAGCGGCAGACCCTATGGCTACACCTTC
TRBJ2-5	TRBD2	.	TRBV5-4	CASSGGLAYPQETQYF	TGTGCCAGCAGCGGGGGACTAGCGTACCCCCAAGAGACCCAGTACTTC
TRBJ1-2	TRBD1	.	TRBV25-1	CASSNLRTGGGYTF	TGTGCCAGCAGTAACCTACGGACAGGGGGTGGCTACACCTTC
TRBJ1-2	.	.	TRBV19	CASSTDVGGGHTF	TGTGCCAGTAGTACCGATGTTGGTGGGGGTCACACCTTC
TRBJ2-4	.	.	TRBV5-6	CASSQDPNLAKNIQYF	TGTGCCAGCAGCCAGGACCCTAATCTAGCCAAAAACATTCAGTACTTC
TRBJ1-2	.	.	TRBV9	CASSVGLGGAGANYGYTF	TGTGCCAGCAGCGTAGGACTAGGGGGGGCAGGGGCTAACTATGGCTACACCTTC
TRBJ2-6	.	few	TRBV28	CASSHYRASGANVLTF	TGTGCCAGCAGTCACTACAGGGCGTCTGGGGCCAACGTCCTGACTTTC
TRBJ1-3	.	.	TRBV11-2	CASSWERSGNTIYF	TGTGCCAGCAGCTGGGAGAGATCTGGAAACACCATATATTTT
TRBJ1-1	.	.	TRBV27	CASSVRTAANTEAFF	TGTGCCAGCAGTGTTAGGACAGCAGCGAACACTGAAGCTTTCTTT
TRBJ2-5	.	.	TRBV11-3	CASSLGGGDGETQYF	TGTGCCAGCAGCTTAGGGGGGGGCGATGGAGAGACCCAGTACTTC